The 18 T cell receptor beta chains below come from one sample, sequenced in a study of cytomegalovirus exposure and HLA in healthy donors. In the PCR, 60 Vbeta and 13 Jbeta primers were used. The assay was immunoSEQ multiplex PCR, and TCRdb's table has in-frame clones only and misses some. The table records about 130,000 clones, roughly 78% of them present only once. Source material: PBMCs. The receptors originated from a man in his forties or fifties in good health and CMV-seropositive.

The table lists this clone with a few counts. This chain uses TRBV5-6 with TRBJ1-4, with D maybe TRBD1 (6 bases). This CDR3 is built from 14 residues. Germline CDR1 is SGHDT and CDR2 is YYEEEE. The V and J ends lost 1 base and 5 bases respectively, with 9 bases between them. In nucleotides, the CDR3 is TGTGCCAGCAGCTTGTACCAGGGGAATGAAAAACTGTTTTTT. Translation: CASSLYQGNEKLFF. Complete variable domain (other parts from reference TRBV5-6 and TRBJ1-4): DAGVTQSPTHLIKTRGQQVTLRCSPKSGHDTVSWYQQALGQGPQFIFQYYEEEERQRGNFPDRFSGHQFPNYSSELNVNALLLGDSALYLCASSLYQGNEKLFFGSGTQLSVL.

The rearrangement links TRBV29-1 to TRBJ1-4, with D perhaps matching TRBD1 (5 bases). Germline V CDR1 and CDR2: SQVTM, ANQGSEA. CDR3 size: 13 residues. The ends were cut back, 7 bases at V and 5 bases at J, with 14 bases in the middle. CDR3 region: CSAGHQPNEKLFF. The DNA of the CDR3 is TGCAGCGCCGGACACCAGCCAAATGAAAAACTGTTTTTT.

This chain connects TRBV19 to TRBJ2-7; maybe TRBD1 (6 bases). The germline V and J ends were trimmed by 1 base and 4 bases, with 20 bases remaining between them. This CDR3 is built from 17 residues. Germline V gives CDR1 LNHDA, CDR2 SQIVND (reference sequence). For the CDR3, the DNA is TGTGCCAGTAGTATAGGGGTGGGGGCAGCGGACTCTTACGAGCAGTACTTC. Translation: CASSIGVGAADSYEQYF.

This clone has just a few counts. The CDR3 DNA reads as TGCGCCAGCAGTGAAGGGGCTAACTATGGCTACACCTTC. It translates to CASSEGANYGYTF. The chain joins TRBV10-1 to TRBJ1-2; possible D gene TRBD1, 5 bases. The germline V and J ends were trimmed by 3 bases and 0 bases, with 5 bases remaining between them. Germline loops: CDR1 WNHNN, CDR2 SYGVQD (reference sequence). The CDR3 has 13 amino acids.

The genes are TRBV9 and TRBJ2-7, with 8 bases matching TRBD2. The CDR3 spans 16 residues. The germline V gene has CDR1 SGDLS and CDR2 YYNGEE. J lost 4 bases, V lost 4 bases, and 13 bases had no gene match. CDR3 region: CASSNRPAGEGYEQYF. CDR3 bases: TGTGCCAGCAGCAATCGGCCAGCGGGAGAGGGTTACGAGCAGTACTTC. The full variable domain, rest sourced from reference TRBV9 and TRBJ2-7, is DSGVTQTPKHLITATGQRVTLRCSPRSGDLSVYWYQQSLDQGLQFLIQYYNGEERAKGNILERFSAQQFPDLHSELNLSSLELGDSALYFCASSNRPAGEGYEQYFGPGTRLTVT.

This rearrangement joins TRBV15 to TRBJ1-2; D not resolved. V lost 5 bases, J lost 8 bases, and 18 bases lay in between. The CDR3 is 14 amino acids. Per germline, CDR1 LNHNV and CDR2 YYDKDF (reference sequence). In nucleotides, the CDR3 is TGTGCCACCAGCGCGTCGGGGAGGGTAGAGGGCTACACCTTC. Translated: CATSASGRVEGYTF.

This chain links TRBV4-1 with TRBJ2-7; a weak D match, TRBD2 (6 bases). The V gene's germline CDR1 is MGHRA and CDR2 YSYEKL. The germline V and J ends were trimmed by 0 bases and 5 bases, with 17 bases remaining between them. The CDR3 runs 16 residues. Written as DNA, the CDR3 is TGCGCCAGCAGCCAAGATACTGGTAGCGGTGATAACGAGCAGTACTTC. Translation gives CASSQDTGSGDNEQYF.

This chain joins TRBV6-6 and TRBJ1-6, with D perhaps matching TRBD1 (5 bases). CDR3 length: 16 amino acids. Germline CDR1 is MNHNY and CDR2 is SVGAGI (reference sequence). V was trimmed by 6 bases and J by 0 bases, leaving 12 bases between them. The CDR3 spells CASRWTTSSYNSPLHF. The CDR3 DNA reads as TGTGCCAGCAGGTGGACAACGAGCTCCTATAATTCACCCCTCCACTTT.

The chain combines TRBV7-7 with TRBJ1-1, with D possibly TRBD1 on 5 matching bases. CDR1 is SSHAT, CDR2 FNYEAQ, per germline (reference sequence). This CDR3 contains 13 residues. Trimming removed 5 bases from V and 7 bases from J, with 14 bases in between. CDR3 in DNA: TGTGCCAGCAGCCCCTCGGGGGGAAGTGAAGCTTTCTTT. It specifies CASSPSGGSEAFF.

V usage is TRBV27 and J usage is TRBJ2-7; 10 bases fit TRBD2. Germline CDR1 is MNHEY and CDR2 is SMNVEV (reference sequence). The CDR3 has 16 residues. Trimming at V came to 4 bases and at J to 4 bases, leaving 10 bases not matched to a gene. This chain's CDR3 is CASSSSGRAEGYEQYF. CDR3 bases: TGTGCCAGCAGTTCCAGCGGGAGGGCCGAGGGGTACGAGCAGTACTTC.

This chain links TRBV6-5 with TRBJ1-1; D is unresolved. The CDR3 consists of 11 residues. Germline V lookup: CDR1 MNHEY, CDR2 SVGAGI. Trimming took off 0 bases at V and 9 bases at J, with 5 bases between the two ends. CDR3 bases: TGTGCCAGCAGTTACTCTGGCAAAGCTTTCTTT. Its protein product is CASSYSGKAFF.

This clone was counted only a few times. The CDR3 nucleotides read TGTGCCAGCAGCACCGGACTGACGGGCTTGGAGACCCAGTACTTC. Residues: CASSTGLTGLETQYF. V gene TRBV7-6 combines with J gene TRBJ2-5, with D tentatively TRBD2 (5 bases). The CDR3 runs to 15 residues. Looked up from germline, CDR1 is SGHVS and CDR2 is FNYEAQ. Trimming stripped 5 bases from V and 5 bases from J, with 18 bases between.

This chain connects TRBV19 to TRBJ1-2, with TRBD1 matching 10 bases. CDR3 length: 16 amino acids. V was clipped by 5 bases and J by 4 bases; unmatched bases: 10. Looked up from germline, CDR1 is LNHDA and CDR2 is SQIVND (reference sequence). DNA of the CDR3: TGTGCCAGTAGTTTGACAGGGGGCCTTAGGTCCTATGGCTACACCTTC. Its translation: CASSLTGGLRSYGYTF.

The genes are TRBV5-1 and TRBJ2-7; 10 bases are a match to TRBD2. V shed 2 bases, J shed 4 bases, and the junction held 6 bases outside the gene matches. Germline-derived CDR1 and CDR2 are SGHRS and YFSETQ. There are 15 residues in the CDR3. For the CDR3, the DNA is TGCGCCAGCAGCTTAGCTAGCGGGAGTGTTTACGAGCAGTACTTC. Protein: CASSLASGSVYEQYF.

This sequence joins TRBV6-5 and TRBJ2-1, with TRBD2 as a possible D gene (6 bases). Trimming left V 5 bases short and J 5 bases short, with 16 bases between. The CDR3 sequence is 15 residues long. CDR1 and CDR2 (germline): MNHEY, SVGAGI. CDR3 DNA sequence: TGTGCCAGCAGTCGGATGGGGCTAGCGCACAATGAGCAGTTCTTC. It translates to CASSRMGLAHNEQFF.

The count of this clone is one. The V gene is TRBV5-6, the J gene TRBJ2-3; 11 bases align to TRBD1. Losses at the gene ends were 6 bases for V and 6 bases for J; bases not matched to a gene: 9. Germline CDR1 is SGHDT and CDR2 is YYEEEE. The CDR3 runs to 15 residues. Written as DNA, the CDR3 is TGTGCCAGCACAACCGGGACAGGGGGAGGGGATACGCAGTATTTT. This encodes CASTTGTGGGDTQYF.

The chain joins TRBV28 to TRBJ2-1, with TRBD2 identical over 9 bases. CDR3 length: 14 residues. The V gene end was trimmed by 7 bases and the J gene end by 6 bases; junction bases not matched to a gene: 7. The germline gives CDR1 MDHEN, CDR2 SYDVKM. The CDR3 region has the DNA TGTGCCAGCAAGGCGGGAGGGCCGTTCAATGAGCAGTTCTTC. Amino acids: CASKAGGPFNEQFF. Filled out from reference TRBV28 and TRBJ2-1, the complete variable domain reads DVKVTQSSRYLVKRTGEKVFLECVQDMDHENMFWYRQDPGLGLRLIYFSYDVKMKEKGDIPEGYSVSREKKERFSLILESASTNQTSMYLCASKAGGPFNEQFFGPGTRLTVL.

V is TRBV5-1 and J is TRBJ2-1, with TRBD2 matching over 7 bases. Germline lookup yields CDR1 SGHRS and CDR2 YFSETQ. The V gene end was trimmed by 4 bases and the J gene end by 2 bases; junction bases not matched to a gene: 6. This CDR3 contains 15 residues. This chain's CDR3 is CASSPQAGPYNEQFF. As DNA, the CDR3 is TGCGCCAGCAGCCCCCAAGCGGGACCCTACAATGAGCAGTTCTTC.